What follows are 23 T cell receptor beta chains derived from one specimen sequenced in a study of shared clonotypes between healthy human individuals. Measured with immunoSEQ multiplex PCR; TCRdb has only the in-frame clones, and not every one. Of millions of clones listed, about 95% are singletons. The naive CD8 subset, CD45RO-negative cells positively selected for CCR7, excluded terminally differentiated effector memory CD45RA+ cells. Sequencing used naive CD8+ T cells sorted from blood. All receptors come from a man between 18 and 29 years old in good health.

The chain couples TRBV6-5 to TRBJ2-7; no clear D gene. This CDR3 has 14 residues. V lost 4 bases and J 4 bases, leaving 14 bases between the germline ends. CDR1 is MNHEY and CDR2 is SVGAGI in the germline V gene. The CDR3 DNA is TGTGCCAGCAGTTCCCAGGACGGATATTACGAGCAGTACTTC. Protein sequence: CASSSQDGYYEQYF.

On this clone itself: The same CDR3 is also encoded by other DNA sequences in this sample. This chain uses TRBV29-1 with TRBJ2-7, with D possibly being TRBD2 (6 bases). Looked up from germline, CDR1 is SQVTM and CDR2 is ANQGSEA. The length of the CDR3 is 13 residues. V was clipped by 3 bases and J by 3 bases, with 12 bases between them. Here the CDR3 reads CSVDEAGSYEQYF. The CDR3 DNA reads as TGCAGCGTTGATGAAGCGGGTAGCTACGAGCAGTACTTC.

The chain carries TRBV6-6 and TRBJ2-5, with D uncertain. Trimming removed 5 bases at V and 7 bases at J, with 14 bases between. CDR3 size: 13 residues. Germline assignment: CDR1 MNHNY and CDR2 SVGAGI (reference sequence). This CDR3 reads CASSTHEPPTQYF. Written as DNA, the CDR3 is TGTGCCAGCAGTACCCACGAGCCCCCGACCCAGTACTTC.

The chain couples TRBV27 to TRBJ2-7; no clear D. The V end was cut by 3 bases, the J end by 0 bases, with 9 bases between. The germline gives CDR1 MNHEY, CDR2 SMNVEV (reference sequence). This CDR3 comprises 14 residues. The CDR3 bases are TGTGCCAGCAGTTTTAAGACACCCTCCTACGAGCAGTACTTC. It is translated as CASSFKTPSYEQYF.

The chain couples TRBV5-4 to TRBJ1-1, with D unclear. The CDR3 covers 12 residues. Germline V gene data show CDR1 as SGHNT and CDR2 as YYREEE (reference sequence). V was trimmed by 1 base and J by 6 bases, leaving 7 bases between them. The CDR3 loop is CASSLSGSEAFF. CDR3 bases: TGTGCCAGCAGCTTGTCCGGGTCTGAAGCTTTCTTT.

V and J are TRBV4-3 and TRBJ2-7, with TRBD2 matching over 7 bases. This CDR3 spans 15 amino acids. V lost 0 bases, J lost 3 bases, and 5 bases stayed unmatched. Germline loops: CDR1 LGHNA, CDR2 YSLEER. The CDR3 DNA reads as TGCGCCAGCAGCCAAGACTGGGACTACATCTACGAGCAGTACTTC. Residues: CASSQDWDYIYEQYF.

This rearrangement joins TRBV10-3 to TRBJ2-7; D not resolved. Germline V CDR1 and CDR2: ENHRY, SYGVKD. Trimming took off 4 bases at V and 5 bases at J, with 12 bases between the two ends. The CDR3 contains 13 residues. The CDR3 sequence: CAISGADNHEQYF. In DNA, the CDR3 is TGTGCCATCAGTGGGGCTGACAACCACGAGCAGTACTTC.

The chain carries TRBV7-9 and TRBJ2-7, with 11 bases lining up with TRBD1. This CDR3 comprises 15 residues. Looked up from germline, CDR1 is SEHNR and CDR2 is FQNEAQ (reference sequence). Germline trimming cut 3 bases from V and 3 bases from J; bases unmatched to any gene: 4. CDR3 sequence reads: CASSFGQGANYEQYF. CDR3 nucleotides: TGTGCCAGCAGCTTCGGACAGGGGGCCAACTACGAGCAGTACTTC. The full variable domain, rest sourced from reference TRBV7-9 and TRBJ2-7, is DTGVSQNPRHKITKRGQNVTFRCDPISEHNRLYWYRQTLGQGPEFLTYFQNEAQLEKSRLLSDRFSAERPKGSFSTLEIQRTEQGDSAMYLCASSFGQGANYEQYFGPGTRLTVT.

The CDR3 sequence: CASTSALLGDTQYF. The CDR3 DNA follows: TGCGCCAGCACCTCCGCACTCTTAGGAGATACGCAGTATTTT. This chain connects TRBV10-2 to TRBJ2-3; D call uncertain. The CDR3 is 14 amino acids. Germline V CDR1 and CDR2: WSHSY, SAAADI. The V and J ends lost 7 bases and 5 bases respectively, with 16 bases between them.

V is TRBV7-3 and J is TRBJ2-1, with TRBD2 as a possible D gene (5 bases). The CDR3 runs 13 residues. CDR1 is SGHTA and CDR2 is FQGTGA in the germline V gene. V shed 5 bases and J shed 5 bases, with 10 bases lying between them. The DNA for the CDR3 is TGTGCCAGCAGCCCCGCCGGGGACAATGAGCAGTTCTTC. It specifies CASSPAGDNEQFF.

The CDR3 sequence is CAWSVFGGYGYTF. The CDR3 DNA reads as TGTGCCTGGAGTGTCTTCGGGGGATATGGCTACACCTTC. This rearrangement joins TRBV30 to TRBJ1-2, with a tentative D call TRBD1 (5 bases). Germline V CDR1 and CDR2: GTSNPN, SVGIG (reference sequence). This CDR3 is built from 13 residues. Trimming left V 0 bases short and J 5 bases short, with 10 bases between.

The chain carries TRBV9 and TRBJ1-3; D is unclear. This CDR3 is built from 15 residues. The germline V gene has CDR1 SGDLS and CDR2 YYNGEE. V was pared by 4 bases and J by 0 bases, with 11 bases between. CDR3 nucleotide sequence: TGTGCCAGCAGCCGGTCAGAGAGCTCTGGAAACACCATATATTTT. This sequence encodes CASSRSESSGNTIYF. The variable domain in full, with the rest retrieved from reference TRBV9 and TRBJ1-3, is DSGVTQTPKHLITATGQRVTLRCSPRSGDLSVYWYQQSLDQGLQFLIQYYNGEERAKGNILERFSAQQFPDLHSELNLSSLELGDSALYFCASSRSESSGNTIYFGEGSWLTVV.

The CDR3 here is CASSVPGLAEQETQYF. The CDR3 DNA reads TGTGCCAGCAGCGTTCCGGGACTAGCGGAACAAGAGACCCAGTACTTC. J is TRBJ2-5 and V is TRBV7-8, with 11 bases matching TRBD2. This CDR3 spans 16 amino acids. V trimming: 5 bases; J trimming: 2 bases; junction bases outside the gene matches: 7. Per germline, CDR1 SGHVS and CDR2 FQNEAQ.

The J gene is TRBJ2-7, the V gene TRBV28; D perhaps matches TRBD1 (5 bases). Germline CDR1 MDHEN, CDR2 SYDVKM. CDR3 size: 15 residues. V gave up 4 bases and J gave up 0 bases, with 13 bases separating them. The CDR3: CASSSPRTPSYEQYF. The CDR3 DNA sequence: TGTGCCAGCAGTTCCCCCCGGACACCCTCCTACGAGCAGTACTTC.

A note on this clone: The junction differs from germline at one of its ends, possibly a read error. This chain links TRBV10-1 with TRBJ2-7, with TRBD2 identical over 7 bases. The CDR3 is made up of 13 amino acids. CDR1 and CDR2 (germline): WNHNN, SYGVQD (reference sequence). The CDR3 region is CAIKASGSTQGGF. DNA of the CDR3: TGCGCCATCAAAGCTAGCGGATCCACCCAAGGCGGCTTC.

Details on this clone: Other DNA sequences of this sample code for an identical CDR3. The CDR3 spells CASSLSSGIYEQYF. The CDR3 DNA follows: TGTGCCAGCAGTTTATCTAGCGGGATCTACGAGCAGTACTTC. The rearrangement links TRBV27 to TRBJ2-7, with 8 bases aligning to TRBD2. V trimming: 0 bases; J trimming: 3 bases; junction bases outside the gene matches: 1. The CDR3 has 14 amino acids. Germline loops: CDR1 MNHEY, CDR2 SMNVEV (reference sequence).

The chain is built from TRBV7-9 and TRBJ2-7; D perhaps matches TRBD2 (6 bases). Trimming cost V 5 bases and J 3 bases, with 20 bases left between them. Germline CDR1 SEHNR, CDR2 FQNEAQ (reference sequence). The CDR3 sequence is 16 residues long. The CDR3 spells CASSLPVGTGNYEQYF. CDR3 sequence (DNA): TGTGCCAGCAGCCTCCCTGTGGGGACTGGTAACTACGAGCAGTACTTC.

This rearrangement joins TRBV4-1 to TRBJ2-3, with 10 bases identical to TRBD1. This CDR3 spans 16 amino acids. Trimming at V came to 0 bases and at J to 3 bases, leaving 3 bases not matched to a gene. CDR1 is MGHRA, CDR2 YSYEKL, per germline. DNA of the CDR3: TGCGCCAGCAGCCAAGAGACAGGGGGCTGGACAGATACGCAGTATTTT. This encodes CASSQETGGWTDTQYF.

The chain has TRBV9 and TRBJ2-7; 8 bases match TRBD2. This CDR3 comprises 13 residues. V was clipped by 7 bases and J by 1 base; unmatched bases: 4. Germline V gene lookup returns CDR1 SGDLS and CDR2 YYNGEE. The CDR3 nucleotides read TGTGCCAGCGGGGCGGGAGGTTCCTACGAGCAGTACTTC. Translation gives CASGAGGSYEQYF.

V gene TRBV5-4 combines with J gene TRBJ1-1; 7 positions match TRBD1. Trimming cost V 4 bases and J 0 bases; bases outside gene matches: 12. This CDR3 comprises 17 residues. Germline lookup yields CDR1 SGHNT and CDR2 YYREEE (reference sequence). DNA for the CDR3: TGTGCCAGCAGCCTCGACCGGGACAGACTGATGAACACTGAAGCTTTCTTT. Residues: CASSLDRDRLMNTEAFF.

The chain uses TRBV5-5 and TRBJ2-3, with 8 bases matching TRBD2. V was pared by 4 bases and J by 6 bases, with 10 bases of the junction left unmatched. CDR3 size: 15 residues. Germline loops: CDR1 SGHKS, CDR2 YYEKEE (reference sequence). CDR3 coding DNA: TGTGCCAGCAGCCACGATACGGGAGGGAGTGATACGCAGTATTTT. As protein: CASSHDTGGSDTQYF.

The gene calls are TRBV7-3 and TRBJ1-3; D gene unclear. CDR3 length: 15 residues. The V gene lost 3 bases and the J gene lost 1 base, with 10 bases spanning the gap. In germline, CDR1 is SGHTA, CDR2 FQGTGA. In DNA form, the CDR3 reads TGTGCCAGCAGCTTCCAGTTCGGGTCTGGAAACACCATATATTTT. This translates into CASSFQFGSGNTIYF.

This chain uses TRBV19 with TRBJ1-5; D unclear. Germline values: CDR1 LNHDA, CDR2 SQIVND (reference sequence). There are 15 residues in the CDR3. Trimming took off 3 bases at V and 2 bases at J, with 11 bases between the two ends. CDR3 bases: TGTGCCAGTAGTATCTTTGGGTTCGGCAATCAGCCCCAGCATTTT. Translation gives CASSIFGFGNQPQHF.